A selection of T cell receptor beta chains follows, all from one sample in a study of T cell responses to AZD1222 COVID-19 vaccine. Sequenced by immunoSEQ multiplex PCR; TCRdb stores in-frame clones only, minus some. Of around 150,000 clones detected, about 90% appear once; the ten largest clones hold 7% to 9%. The sample in question was peripheral blood, obtained 28 days after the second dose of the MenACWY control vaccine. Every receptor here comes from an adult who received the MenACWY meningococcal vaccine as a control. The CDR3 runs from the conserved cysteine through the conserved F or W. A D gene is named only where the DNA matches it firmly. Where a row states a size, it is once, few, many or the class of an expanded clone; other rows omit it.

v_call: TRBV28; clone_size: .; d_call: TRBD1; j_call: TRBJ1-2; cdr3_nt: TGTGCCAGCATTCTGACAGGGGGCAGGGGCTACACCTTC; cdr3_aa: CASILTGGRGYTF
v_call: TRBV6-5; clone_size: once; d_call: TRBD1; j_call: TRBJ1-1; cdr3_nt: TGTGCCAGCAGTTACTCGAAGGGGGCTGGGTCTGAAGCTTTCTTT; cdr3_aa: CASSYSKGAGSEAFF
v_call: TRBV2; clone_size: .; d_call: TRBD1; j_call: TRBJ1-5; cdr3_nt: TGTGCCAGCAGTGAGCTGGGACAGGGTCTTAGTCAGCCCCAGCATTTT; cdr3_aa: CASSELGQGLSQPQHF
v_call: TRBV18; clone_size: .; d_call: .; j_call: TRBJ1-5; cdr3_nt: TGTGCCAGCTCACCAGGTTCGGAGAATCAGCCCCAGCATTTT; cdr3_aa: CASSPGSENQPQHF
v_call: TRBV10-3; clone_size: .; d_call: .; j_call: TRBJ1-2; cdr3_nt: TGTGCCATCAGTGAGGGCGGACGGCTATATGGCTACACCTTC; cdr3_aa: CAISEGGRLYGYTF
v_call: TRBV30; clone_size: .; d_call: .; j_call: TRBJ2-5; cdr3_nt: TGTGCCTGGAGGAGAGAGACCCAGTACTTC; cdr3_aa: CAWRRETQYF
v_call: TRBV5-1; clone_size: .; d_call: .; j_call: TRBJ2-2; cdr3_nt: TGCGCCAGCAGCCACCTTACAGGGACAGGGGAGCTGTTTTTT; cdr3_aa: CASSHLTGTGELFF
v_call: TRBV20-1; clone_size: .; d_call: .; j_call: TRBJ2-3; cdr3_nt: TGCAGTGCTAGTGACGGAACCTTAGGAGATACGCAGTATTTT; cdr3_aa: CSASDGTLGDTQYF
v_call: TRBV11-2; clone_size: .; d_call: .; j_call: TRBJ2-1; cdr3_nt: TGTGCCAGCAGCTTAGCGGGACTTTACAATGAGCAGTTCTTC; cdr3_aa: CASSLAGLYNEQFF
v_call: TRBV3-1/TRBV3-2; clone_size: .; d_call: TRBD2; j_call: TRBJ2-3; cdr3_nt: TGTGCCAGCAGCCAAAAGCTAGCGGGCCCCACAGATACGCAGTATTTT; cdr3_aa: CASSQKLAGPTDTQYF
v_call: TRBV30; clone_size: .; d_call: TRBD1; j_call: TRBJ2-2; cdr3_nt: TGTGCCTGGAGAAAGGGGGCTAGTGGCACCGGGGAGCTGTTTTTT; cdr3_aa: CAWRKGASGTGELFF
v_call: TRBV19; clone_size: .; d_call: TRBD1; j_call: TRBJ1-5; cdr3_nt: TGTGCCAGTAGTATTCTATTTGGAGCCCCAGCCTCGACAGGGGCTGGACAGCCCCAGCATTTT; cdr3_aa: CASSILFGAPASTGAGQPQHF
v_call: TRBV27; clone_size: once; d_call: TRBD1; j_call: TRBJ1-1; cdr3_nt: TGTGCCAGCAACCTACGACAGGGGGACACTGAAGCTTTCTTT; cdr3_aa: CASNLRQGDTEAFF
v_call: TRBV7-2; clone_size: .; d_call: TRBD2; j_call: TRBJ2-7; cdr3_nt: TGTGCCAGCAGCCTGGATAGCGGGGGGACCGCCTACGAGCAGTACTTC; cdr3_aa: CASSLDSGGTAYEQYF
v_call: TRBV5-1; clone_size: .; d_call: .; j_call: TRBJ2-7; cdr3_nt: TGCGCCAGCAGCTTGGCTACTTTCGGACTAAAAAGCACCTACGAGCAGTACTTC; cdr3_aa: CASSLATFGLKSTYEQYF
v_call: TRBV14; clone_size: .; d_call: .; j_call: TRBJ1-2; cdr3_nt: TGTGCCAGCAGCCAAAATCTACAGGGCGGTGGCTACACCTTC; cdr3_aa: CASSQNLQGGGYTF
v_call: TRBV19; clone_size: .; d_call: .; j_call: TRBJ2-7; cdr3_nt: TGTGCCAGTAGTCCGTCGGGGCCCTCCTACGAGCAGTACTTC; cdr3_aa: CASSPSGPSYEQYF
v_call: TRBV29-1; clone_size: .; d_call: TRBD2; j_call: TRBJ2-5; cdr3_nt: TGCAGCGTCTCCACTAGCGGGGACGCGAAGACCCAGTACTTC; cdr3_aa: CSVSTSGDAKTQYF
v_call: TRBV21-1; clone_size: .; d_call: .; j_call: TRBJ2-1; cdr3_nt: TGTGCCAGCAGCAAACAGGACCGACTAGCGGACTTCTCCTACAATGAGCAGTTCTTC; cdr3_aa: CASSKQDRLADFSYNEQFF
v_call: TRBV12-3/TRBV12-4; clone_size: .; d_call: .; j_call: TRBJ2-7; cdr3_nt: TGTGCCAGCAGTTCCACCTTGGACTACGAGCAGTACTTC; cdr3_aa: CASSSTLDYEQYF
v_call: TRBV10-3; clone_size: .; d_call: TRBD1; j_call: TRBJ1-1; cdr3_nt: TGTGCCATCAGTGAGTCGACCGGGGACAGTGAAGCTTTCTTT; cdr3_aa: CAISESTGDSEAFF
v_call: TRBV18; clone_size: .; d_call: .; j_call: TRBJ2-5; cdr3_nt: TGTGCCAGCTCACCAAGGGGAGGAGAGACCCAGTACTTC; cdr3_aa: CASSPRGGETQYF
v_call: TRBV27; clone_size: .; d_call: TRBD1; j_call: TRBJ1-2; cdr3_nt: TGTGCCAGCAGTCACGGGACAGGGAACTATGGCTACACCTTC; cdr3_aa: CASSHGTGNYGYTF
v_call: TRBV27; clone_size: .; d_call: TRBD1; j_call: TRBJ1-6; cdr3_nt: TGTGCCAGCAGTTTATCTTCCGGACAGGGATGGGCACCCCTCCACTTT; cdr3_aa: CASSLSSGQGWAPLHF
v_call: TRBV5-1; clone_size: .; d_call: .; j_call: TRBJ2-3; cdr3_nt: TGCGCCAGCCGACAGCTCACAGATACGCAGTATTTT; cdr3_aa: CASRQLTDTQYF
v_call: TRBV6-5; clone_size: once; d_call: .; j_call: TRBJ2-7; cdr3_nt: TGTGCCAGCAGTACGGGATTAGTCACCTACGAGCAGTACTTC; cdr3_aa: CASSTGLVTYEQYF
v_call: TRBV6-1; clone_size: .; d_call: .; j_call: TRBJ2-1; cdr3_nt: TGTGCCAGCAGTGAATACGGACAGGAGCAGTTCTTC; cdr3_aa: CASSEYGQEQFF
v_call: TRBV19; clone_size: few; d_call: .; j_call: TRBJ1-1; cdr3_nt: TGTGCCAGTAATAACAAGAACACTGAAGCTTTCTTT; cdr3_aa: CASNNKNTEAFF
v_call: TRBV7-3; clone_size: .; d_call: .; j_call: TRBJ2-3; cdr3_nt: TGTGCCAGTTCAGGCGTTGGCACAGATACGCAGTATTTT; cdr3_aa: CASSGVGTDTQYF
v_call: TRBV6-6; clone_size: .; d_call: .; j_call: TRBJ2-3; cdr3_nt: TGTGCCAGCAGTCCTAATCCCTCTATTTTTAGCACAGATACGCAGTATTTT; cdr3_aa: CASSPNPSIFSTDTQYF
v_call: TRBV29-1; clone_size: .; d_call: .; j_call: TRBJ1-4; cdr3_nt: TGCAGCGTTGCGGGGCTAAGGGAGAATGAAAAACTGTTTTTT; cdr3_aa: CSVAGLRENEKLFF
v_call: TRBV19; clone_size: .; d_call: TRBD1; j_call: TRBJ1-3; cdr3_nt: TGTGCCAGTAGTATATTAAGGCTGGACAGGGGATTAACTGGAAACACCATATATTTT; cdr3_aa: CASSILRLDRGLTGNTIYF
v_call: TRBV27; clone_size: .; d_call: .; j_call: TRBJ1-4; cdr3_nt: TGTGCCTCCTCAGCTAGGACTAATGAAAAACTGTTTTTT; cdr3_aa: CASSARTNEKLFF
v_call: TRBV5-1; clone_size: .; d_call: TRBD1; j_call: TRBJ1-1; cdr3_nt: TGCGCCAGCAGCAGACAGGGGAGGGAGACTGAAGCTTTCTTT; cdr3_aa: CASSRQGRETEAFF